The 19 T cell receptor beta chains reported below all come from one sample, sequenced in a study of human T cells and chemical hapten exposure. The time point was: patch test 1, 2 weeks after DPC sensitization. The treatment is: therapeutic diphenylcyclopropenone sensitization with weekly scalp DPC. MiXCR, applied by TCRdb to the RACE reads, yields one record per CDR3 protein. The table shows approximately 71,000 distinct CDR3 sequences, with 9.8% occurring only once. The sequencing here drew on whole blood, taken in connection with sensitization to the hapten diphenylcyclopropenone (DPC). Source of these receptors: a woman in her thirties or forties with alopecia areata. Some clones in this sample may be carry-over from other donors' samples.

In its sample, this clonotype was seen many times. This rearrangement joins TRBV5-6 to TRBJ2-2; 9 nucleotides match TRBD1. V gave up 5 bases and J gave up 1 base; unmatched junction bases: 6. CDR1 is SGHDT and CDR2 is YYEEEE in the germline V gene. CDR3 size: 16 residues. CDR3 in DNA: TGTGCCAGCAGTTCTACAGGGGGCTTGAACACCGGGGAGCTGTTTTTT. Translation gives CASSSTGGLNTGELFF.

Comments on this clonotype: A much bigger clone sits one base away, suggesting this may be a read error. The chain uses TRBV10-3 and TRBJ2-7; D is ambiguous. CDR1 and CDR2 (germline): ENHRY, SYGVKD. The CDR3 has 11 residues. This CDR3 reads CAISDPYKQYF. The CDR3 DNA reads TGTGCCATCAGTGACCCCTACAAGCAGTACTTC.

This clonotype was found a few times. The gene calls are TRBV7-2 and TRBJ2-1, with 15 bases matching TRBD2. From germline, CDR1 is SGHTA and CDR2 FQGNSA. V dropped 4 bases and J dropped 1; count of bases not matched to a gene: 2. The CDR3 has 17 amino acids. The CDR3 loop is CASSWTSGGASYNEQFF. In DNA form, the CDR3 reads TGTGCCAGCAGCTGGACTAGCGGGGGGGCGTCCTACAATGAGCAGTTCTTC.

The V call is TRBV2, the J call TRBJ1-3; TRBD1 aligns across 7 bases. Trimming at V came to 6 bases and at J to 8 bases, leaving 7 bases not matched to a gene. The CDR3 spans 13 residues. Looked up from germline, CDR1 is SNHLY and CDR2 is FYNNEI. CDR3 coding DNA: TGTGCCAGCAGACGACAGGGAGGAGACACCATATATTTT. The encoded protein is CASRRQGGDTIYF. Looking up the rest from reference TRBV2 and TRBJ1-3 gives the full variable domain: EPEVTQTPSHQVTQMGQEVILRCVPISNHLYFYWYRQILGQKVEFLVSFYNNEISEKSEIFDDQFSVERPDGSNFTLKIRSTKLEDSAMYFCASRRQGGDTIYFGEGSWLTVV.

This clonotype appeared a few times. The V gene is TRBV28, the J gene TRBJ1-2; 9 nucleotides line up with TRBD1. The V gene end was trimmed by 5 bases and the J gene end by 5 bases; junction bases not matched to a gene: 6. The CDR3 runs to 14 residues. The V gene's germline CDR1 is MDHEN and CDR2 SYDVKM. CDR3 coding DNA: TGTGCCAGCAGTGCGACAGGGGGAGGGTATGGCTACACCTTC. Encoded protein: CASSATGGGYGYTF.

The V and J genes are TRBV28 and TRBJ1-5; possible D gene TRBD1, 6 bases. This CDR3 is built from 13 residues. V was pared by 4 bases and J by 7 bases, with 11 bases between. Germline lookup yields CDR1 MDHEN and CDR2 SYDVKM. The CDR3 DNA sequence: TGTGCCAGCAGTTCTACAGGGAACCAGCCCCAGCATTTT. Translation gives CASSSTGNQPQHF.

For this clonotype: A read error may explain this, as a much larger clone is one base away. The gene calls are TRBV9 and TRBJ1-5, with 8 bases matching TRBD1. Germline V gene sequence: CDR1 SGDLS, CDR2 YYNGEE. Germline trimming cut 4 bases from V and 5 bases from J; bases unmatched to any gene: 8. The CDR3 is 15 amino acids. The CDR3 sequence: CASSPQDRDYQPQHF. CDR3 nucleotide sequence: TGTGCCAGCAGCCCCCAGGACAGGGATTATCAGCCCCAGCATTTT.

The sample holds many counts of this clonotype. This chain joins TRBV12-3 or TRBV12-4 and TRBJ1-1, with TRBD1 as a possible D gene (6 bases). The CDR3 is 16 amino acids. V was cut by 5 bases and J by 4 bases, with 20 bases left in between. The DNA for the CDR3 is TGTGCCAGCAGTAGAGACACAGGGAGGGAAGGCACTGAAGCTTTCTTT. Translating gives CASSRDTGREGTEAFF.

This clonotype was seen many times. This chain uses TRBV11-2 with TRBJ2-2, with D perhaps assigned TRBD1 or TRBD2 (5 bases each). CDR3 size: 14 residues. Germline assignment: CDR1 SGHAT and CDR2 FQNNGV. Trimming left V 4 bases short and J 5 bases short, with 11 bases between. DNA for the CDR3: TGTGCCAGCAGCTCTCCGAGGGGAACCGGGGAGCTGTTTTTT. This translates into CASSSPRGTGELFF.

This clonotype was detected many times. The genes are TRBV5-6 and TRBJ2-2; the D is unclear. Trimming took off 3 bases at V and 0 bases at J, with 15 bases between the two ends. Germline loops: CDR1 SGHDT, CDR2 YYEEEE. The CDR3 length is 17 residues. CDR3 loop: CASSSPSALANTGELFF. The CDR3 region has the DNA TGTGCCAGCAGCTCACCTTCCGCCCTAGCGAACACCGGGGAGCTGTTTTTT.

This clonotype was recorded many times. The chain couples TRBV29-1 to TRBJ2-3; 9 bases are shared with TRBD2. Germline values: CDR1 SQVTM, CDR2 ANQGSEA. Unmatched junction bases numbered 1, after V lost 1 base and J lost 2 bases. This CDR3 has 14 amino acids. Here the CDR3 DNA reads TGCAGCGTTGAAGCTAGCGGGGTCACAGATACGCAGTATTTT. Amino acids: CSVEASGVTDTQYF.

This clonotype showed up just a few times. This rearrangement joins TRBV6-6 to TRBJ2-7; D tentatively fits TRBD1 or TRBD2 (5 bases each). Germline values: CDR1 MNHNY, CDR2 SVGAGI (reference sequence). The CDR3 is 13 amino acids. V was shortened by 2 bases and J by 5 bases, with 10 bases between the two germline ends. DNA of the CDR3: TGTGCCAGCAGTTACGGGACGCCGGACGAGCAGTACTTC. Translating it yields CASSYGTPDEQYF.

The chain recombines TRBV11-2 with TRBJ2-5; no clear D gene. Trimming shortened V by 3 bases and J by 7 bases, and 21 bases separated the two germline ends. Germline CDR1 reads SGHAT; CDR2 reads FQNNGV. The CDR3 loop spans 16 amino acids. The chain's CDR3 is CASSFAQTSFRGTQYF. The CDR3 nucleotides are TGTGCCAGCAGCTTCGCCCAGACTTCGTTCCGAGGGACCCAGTACTTC.

This clonotype was counted at least ten times. The chain joins TRBV14 to TRBJ1-3; D unresolved. CDR1 SGHDN and CDR2 FVKESK come from the germline V gene. V lost 1 base to trimming and J lost 4 bases, with 17 bases between them. The CDR3 has 17 residues. CDR3: CASSQGRWLGFGNTIYF. The DNA for the CDR3 is TGTGCCAGCAGCCAAGGGAGATGGTTAGGGTTCGGAAACACCATATATTTT.

This clonotype was seen repeatedly, ten times or more. This chain connects TRBV12-3 or TRBV12-4 to TRBJ1-5; D unclear. V was clipped by 2 bases and J by 4 bases, with 6 bases between them. CDR3 length equals 13 residues. CDR3 region: CASSLSQNQPQHF. The CDR3 DNA reads as TGTGCCAGCAGTTTAAGCCAGAATCAGCCCCAGCATTTT.

This clonotype was seen more than once but under ten times. CDR3 amino acids: CASSPISGGGPKFF. The CDR3 nucleotides read TGTGCCAGCAGTCCAATCTCTGGCGGGGGGCCAAAGTTCTTC. The rearrangement links TRBV27 to TRBJ2-1, with 8 bases lining up with TRBD2. The CDR3 has 14 residues. J gave up 14 bases and V 5 bases, and 14 bases lay outside the gene matches. Germline lookup yields CDR1 MNHEY and CDR2 SMNVEV (reference sequence).

The rearrangement links TRBV4-2 to TRBJ2-5; D not resolved. Trimming stripped 3 bases from V and 2 bases from J, with 10 bases between. The CDR3 runs to 14 residues. Germline V gene data show CDR1 as LGHNA and CDR2 as YNFKEQ. The CDR3 loop is CASSHGLGQETQYF. The CDR3 DNA sequence: TGTGCCAGCAGCCATGGCTTGGGGCAAGAGACCCAGTACTTC.

This clonotype was detected ten times or more. The chain links TRBV29-1 to TRBJ1-2, with no clear D. The germline V gene encodes CDR1 SQVTM and CDR2 ANQGSEA. V dropped 4 bases and J dropped 8 bases, with 11 bases sitting between them. The CDR3 runs to 11 residues. CDR3 residues: CSVGGNGGYTF. The CDR3 DNA follows: TGCAGCGTTGGAGGGAACGGGGGCTACACCTTC. The whole variable domain, filled in from reference TRBV29-1 and TRBJ1-2, reads SAVISQKPSRDICQRGTSLTIQCQVDSQVTMMFWYRQQPGQSLTLIATANQGSEATYESGFVIDKFPISRPNLTFSTLTVSNMSPEDSSIYLCSVGGNGGYTFGSGTRLTVV.

There are many counts of this clonotype. The chain carries TRBV20-1 and TRBJ2-1; the D is unclear. Germline-derived CDR1 and CDR2 are DFQATT and SNEGSKA (reference sequence). This CDR3 has 15 amino acids. The V and J ends lost 3 bases and 0 bases respectively, with 12 bases between them. The CDR3 nucleotides read TGCAGTGCTAGTCTCGACATTTACTCCTACAATGAGCAGTTCTTC. It yields the protein CSASLDIYSYNEQFF.